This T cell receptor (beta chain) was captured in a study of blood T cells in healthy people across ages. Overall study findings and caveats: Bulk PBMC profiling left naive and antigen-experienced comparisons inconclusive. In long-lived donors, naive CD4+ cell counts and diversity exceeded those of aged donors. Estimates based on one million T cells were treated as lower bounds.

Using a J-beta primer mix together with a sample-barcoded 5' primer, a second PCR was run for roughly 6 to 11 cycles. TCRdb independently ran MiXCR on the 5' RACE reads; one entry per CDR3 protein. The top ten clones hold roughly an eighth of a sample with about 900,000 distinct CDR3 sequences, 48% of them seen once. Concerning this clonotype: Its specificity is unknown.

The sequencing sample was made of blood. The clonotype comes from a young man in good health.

In DNA, the CDR3 is TGCAGTGCTAGGGACGGGCATAAAAGCAGCAATGAGCAGTACTTC. This gives the protein CSARDGHKSSNEQYF. The J gene is TRBJ2-5, the V gene TRBV20-1; no definite D call. Germline V gene lookup returns CDR1 DFQATT and CDR2 SNEGSKA (reference sequence). This CDR3 spans 15 amino acids. Trimming shortened V by 3 bases and J by 11 bases, and 25 bases separated the two germline ends.